The T cell receptor (beta chain) under discussion was sequenced for a study of cytomegalovirus exposure and HLA in healthy donors. Study conclusions and caveats: With high specificity and sensitivity, the classifier reportedly diagnosed cytomegalovirus status.

Trimming at V came to 6 bases and at J to 1 base, leaving 11 bases not matched to a gene. In germline, CDR1 is SGHTA, CDR2 FQGTGA. This CDR3 region has 18 residues. As regards this clone: Its specificity is unknown.

The repertoire was sequenced with immunoSEQ multiplex PCR; TCRdb's copy has only in-frame clones and lacks some. This table holds over 200,000 clones, almost 90% found once. The chain links TRBV7-3 to TRBJ2-3; 12 bases align to TRBD2. The receptor comes from a woman aged 18-30 years in good health and CMV-seronegative. Specimen: PBMCs. The CDR3 DNA is TGTGCCAGCAGTCGACTAGCGGGGGATCGATTTGGCACAGATACGCAGTATTTT. This gives the protein CASSRLAGDRFGTDTQYF.